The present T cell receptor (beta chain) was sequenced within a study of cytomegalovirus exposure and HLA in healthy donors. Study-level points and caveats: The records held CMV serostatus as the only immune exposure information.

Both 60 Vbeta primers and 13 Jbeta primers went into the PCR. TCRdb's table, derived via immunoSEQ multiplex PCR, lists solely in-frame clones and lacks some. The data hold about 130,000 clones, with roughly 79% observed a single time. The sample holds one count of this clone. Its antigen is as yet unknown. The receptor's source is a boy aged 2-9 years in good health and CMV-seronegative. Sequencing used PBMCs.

Here the CDR3 reads CSVGPAPGQGGTGELFF. CDR3 nucleotide sequence: TGCAGCGTCGGACCTGCCCCGGGACAGGGGGGAACCGGGGAGCTGTTTTTT. The J gene is TRBJ2-2, the V gene TRBV29-1, with 11 nucleotides matching TRBD1. This CDR3 region has 17 residues. CDR1 SQVTM and CDR2 ANQGSEA come from the germline V gene. J was trimmed by 5 bases and V by 6 bases; bases with no gene match: 14.